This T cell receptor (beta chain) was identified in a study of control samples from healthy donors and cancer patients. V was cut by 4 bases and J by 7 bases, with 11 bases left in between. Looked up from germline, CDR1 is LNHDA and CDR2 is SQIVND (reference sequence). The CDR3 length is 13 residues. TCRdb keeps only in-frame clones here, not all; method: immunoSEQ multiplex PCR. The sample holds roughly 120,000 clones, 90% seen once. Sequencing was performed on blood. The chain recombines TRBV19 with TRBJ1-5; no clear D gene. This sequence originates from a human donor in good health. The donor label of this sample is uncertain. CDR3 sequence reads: CASSTVHGQPQHF. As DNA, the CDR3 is TGTGCCAGTAGTACCGTACATGGCCAGCCCCAGCATTTT.